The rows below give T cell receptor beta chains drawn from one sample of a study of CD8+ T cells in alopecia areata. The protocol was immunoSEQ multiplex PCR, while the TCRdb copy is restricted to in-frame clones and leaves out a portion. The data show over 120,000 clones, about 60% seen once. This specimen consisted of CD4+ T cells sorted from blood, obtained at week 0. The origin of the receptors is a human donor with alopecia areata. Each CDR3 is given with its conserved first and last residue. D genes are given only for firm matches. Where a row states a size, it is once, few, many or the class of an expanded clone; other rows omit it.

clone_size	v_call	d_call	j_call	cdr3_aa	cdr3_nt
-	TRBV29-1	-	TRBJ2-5	CSVLMAELGETQYF	TGCAGCGTTCTTATGGCGGAACTAGGGGAGACCCAGTACTTC
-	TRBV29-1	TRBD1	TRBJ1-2	CSVTKGASYGYTF	TGCAGCGTTACCAAGGGGGCAAGCTATGGCTACACCTTC
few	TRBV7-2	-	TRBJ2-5	CASSRPWETQYF	TGTGCCAGCAGCCGTCCATGGGAGACCCAGTACTTC
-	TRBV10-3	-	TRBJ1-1	CAISESRSKAFF	TGTGCCATCAGTGAGTCAAGAAGCAAAGCTTTCTTT
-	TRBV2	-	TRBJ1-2	CASRADYGYTF	TGTGCCTCCAGGGCCGATTATGGCTACACCTTC
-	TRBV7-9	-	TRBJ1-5	CASSPGGRDNQPQHF	TGTGCCAGCAGCCCGGGCGGCAGGGATAATCAGCCCCAGCATTTT
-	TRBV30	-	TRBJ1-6	CAWSVLRGRSSPLHF	TGTGCCTGGAGTGTACTACGGGGTCGGAGTTCACCCCTCCACTTT
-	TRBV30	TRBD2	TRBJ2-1	CACPWERGVNEQFF	TGTGCCTGCCCGTGGGAGCGGGGGGTAAATGAGCAGTTCTTC
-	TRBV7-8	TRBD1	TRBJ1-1	CASSLDRVRNTEAFF	TGTGCCAGCAGCCTCGACAGGGTACGGAACACTGAAGCTTTCTTT
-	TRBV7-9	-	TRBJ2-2	CASSFRILGGAGELFF	TGTGCCAGCAGCTTTAGGATCCTCGGAGGGGCCGGGGAGCTGTTTTTT
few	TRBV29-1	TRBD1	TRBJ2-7	CSVAGGRYEQYF	TGCAGCGTGGCAGGGGGCAGGTACGAGCAGTACTTC
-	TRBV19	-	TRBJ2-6	CASSIGASGANVLTF	TGTGCCAGTAGTATCGGGGCCTCTGGGGCCAACGTCCTGACTTTC
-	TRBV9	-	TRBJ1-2	CASSDTSRGYTF	TGTGCCAGCAGCGATACGTCGAGAGGCTACACCTTC
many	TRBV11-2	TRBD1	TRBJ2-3	CASSRQGGTDTQYF	TGTGCCAGCAGCCGACAGGGCGGCACAGATACGCAGTATTTT
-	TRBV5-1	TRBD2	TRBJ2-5	CASSSAGTSAETQYF	TGCGCCAGCAGCTCCGCCGGGACTAGCGCAGAGACCCAGTACTTC
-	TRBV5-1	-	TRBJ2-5	CASSSTGPQETQYF	TGCGCCAGCAGCTCGACAGGCCCCCAAGAGACCCAGTACTTC
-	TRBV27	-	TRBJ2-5	CASSPTGYQETQYF	TGTGCCAGCAGCCCAACAGGGTACCAAGAGACCCAGTACTTC
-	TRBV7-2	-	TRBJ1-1	CASSLIGGNTEAFF	TGTGCCAGCAGCTTAATAGGAGGGAACACTGAAGCTTTCTTT
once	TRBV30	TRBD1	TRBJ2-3	CAWSWTGDSTDTQYF	TGTGCCTGGAGTTGGACAGGGGATAGCACAGATACGCAGTATTTT
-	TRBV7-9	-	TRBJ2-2	CASSPRPTGELFF	TGTGCCAGCAGCCCGCGGCCCACCGGGGAGCTGTTTTTT
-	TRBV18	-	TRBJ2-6	CASSPGGGANVLTF	TGTGCCAGCTCACCGGGAGGTGGGGCCAACGTCCTGACTTTC
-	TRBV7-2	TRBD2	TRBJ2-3	CASSLVSGGTNTDTQYF	TGTGCCAGCAGCTTAGTTAGCGGGGGCACCAACACAGATACGCAGTATTTT